This T cell receptor beta chain was captured by sequencing in a study of early T cells in non-severe SARS-CoV-2 infection. With 5 bases removed from V and 0 bases from J, the gap between germline ends came to 15 bases. CDR1 and CDR2 from the germline V gene are DFQATT and SNEGSKA (reference sequence). The CDR3 is 15 amino acids. There are a few counts of this clonotype. TCRdb reprocessed the 5' RACE reads via MiXCR and lists one record per CDR3 protein. The table includes approximately 47,000 distinct CDR3 sequences, about 6.2% detected once. The receptor was isolated from an adult who was a healthcare worker with PCR-confirmed SARS-CoV-2 infection or an uninfected control (not recorded which). This specimen was whole blood, taken at baseline. The rearrangement uses TRBV20-1 and TRBJ2-3; maybe TRBD2 (6 bases). The CDR3 DNA is TGCAGTGCTCGGCGGGGCAGCCGAAGCACAGATACGCAGTATTTT. Protein: CSARRGSRSTDTQYF.